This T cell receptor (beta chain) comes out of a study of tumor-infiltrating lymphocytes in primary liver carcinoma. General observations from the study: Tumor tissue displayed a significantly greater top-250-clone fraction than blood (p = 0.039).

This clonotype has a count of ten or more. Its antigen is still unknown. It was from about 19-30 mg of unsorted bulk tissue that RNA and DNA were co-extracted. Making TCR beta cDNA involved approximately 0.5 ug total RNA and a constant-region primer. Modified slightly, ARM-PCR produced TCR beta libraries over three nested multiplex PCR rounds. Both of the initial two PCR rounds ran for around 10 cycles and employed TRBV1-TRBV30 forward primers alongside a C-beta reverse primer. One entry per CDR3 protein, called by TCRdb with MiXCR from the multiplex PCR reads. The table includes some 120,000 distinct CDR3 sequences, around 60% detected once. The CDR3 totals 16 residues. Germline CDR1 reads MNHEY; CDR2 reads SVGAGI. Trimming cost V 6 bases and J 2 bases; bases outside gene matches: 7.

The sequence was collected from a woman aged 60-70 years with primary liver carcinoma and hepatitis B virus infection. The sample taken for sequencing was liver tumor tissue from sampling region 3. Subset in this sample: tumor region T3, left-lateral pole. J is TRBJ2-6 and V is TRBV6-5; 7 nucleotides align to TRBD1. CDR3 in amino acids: CASRGTVEAGANVLTF. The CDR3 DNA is TGTGCCAGCAGGGGGACAGTGGAGGCTGGGGCCAACGTCCTGACTTTC.